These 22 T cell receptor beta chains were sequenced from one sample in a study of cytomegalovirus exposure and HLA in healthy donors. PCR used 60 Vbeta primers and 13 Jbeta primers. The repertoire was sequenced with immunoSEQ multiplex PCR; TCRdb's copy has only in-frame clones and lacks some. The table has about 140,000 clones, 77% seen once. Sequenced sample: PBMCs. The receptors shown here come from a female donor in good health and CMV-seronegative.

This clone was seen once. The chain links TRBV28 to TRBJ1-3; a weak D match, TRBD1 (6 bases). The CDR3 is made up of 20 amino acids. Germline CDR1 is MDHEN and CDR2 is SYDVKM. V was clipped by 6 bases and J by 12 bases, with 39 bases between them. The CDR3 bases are TGTGCCAGCAGCCAGATTATCATTCGACCCTTGGACAGCTCCCGGGGTGGCATATATTTT. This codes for CASSQIIIRPLDSSRGGIYF. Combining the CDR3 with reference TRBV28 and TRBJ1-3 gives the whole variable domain DVKVTQSSRYLVKRTGEKVFLECVQDMDHENMFWYRQDPGLGLRLIYFSYDVKMKEKGDIPEGYSVSREKKERFSLILESASTNQTSMYLCASSQIIIRPLDSSRGGIYFGEGSWLTVV.

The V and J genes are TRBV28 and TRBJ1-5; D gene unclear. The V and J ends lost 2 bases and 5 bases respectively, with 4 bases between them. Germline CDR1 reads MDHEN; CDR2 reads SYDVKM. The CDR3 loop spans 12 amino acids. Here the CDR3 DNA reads TGTGCCAGCAGTTTACCTGATCAGCCCCAGCATTTT. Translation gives CASSLPDQPQHF. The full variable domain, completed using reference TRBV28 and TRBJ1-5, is DVKVTQSSRYLVKRTGEKVFLECVQDMDHENMFWYRQDPGLGLRLIYFSYDVKMKEKGDIPEGYSVSREKKERFSLILESASTNQTSMYLCASSLPDQPQHFGDGTRLSIL.

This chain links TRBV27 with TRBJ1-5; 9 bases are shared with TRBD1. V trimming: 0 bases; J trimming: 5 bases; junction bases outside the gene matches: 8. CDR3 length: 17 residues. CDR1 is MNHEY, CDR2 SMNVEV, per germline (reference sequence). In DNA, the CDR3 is TGTGCCAGCAGTTTATCGGGGGACAGGGTTGGGGATCAGCCCCAGCATTTT. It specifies CASSLSGDRVGDQPQHF.

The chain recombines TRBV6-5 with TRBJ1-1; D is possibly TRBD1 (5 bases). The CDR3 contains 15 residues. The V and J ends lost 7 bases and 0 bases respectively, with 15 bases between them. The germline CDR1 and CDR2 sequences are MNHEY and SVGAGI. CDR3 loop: CASTRGGQMNTEAFF. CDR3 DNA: TGTGCCAGCACTAGGGGCGGACAAATGAACACTGAAGCTTTCTTT.

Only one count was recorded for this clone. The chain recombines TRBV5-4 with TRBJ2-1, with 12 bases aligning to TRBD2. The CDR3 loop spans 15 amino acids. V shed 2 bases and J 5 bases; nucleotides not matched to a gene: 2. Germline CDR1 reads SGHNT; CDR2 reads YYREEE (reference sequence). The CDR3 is CASSFLAGGDNEQFF. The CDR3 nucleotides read TGTGCCAGCAGCTTTCTAGCGGGGGGGGACAATGAGCAGTTCTTC.

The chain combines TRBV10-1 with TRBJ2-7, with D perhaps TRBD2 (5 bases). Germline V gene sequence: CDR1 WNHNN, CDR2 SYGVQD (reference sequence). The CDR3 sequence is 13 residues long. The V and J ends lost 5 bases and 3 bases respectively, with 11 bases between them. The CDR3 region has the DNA TGCGCCAGCAGTCCACCCCGGGGCTACGAGCAGTACTTC. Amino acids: CASSPPRGYEQYF.

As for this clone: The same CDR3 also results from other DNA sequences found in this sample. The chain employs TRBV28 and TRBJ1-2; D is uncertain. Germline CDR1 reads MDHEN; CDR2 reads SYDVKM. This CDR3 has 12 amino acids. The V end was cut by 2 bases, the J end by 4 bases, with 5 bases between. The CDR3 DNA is TGTGCCAGCAGTTTAGATAGCTATGGCTACACCTTC. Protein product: CASSLDSYGYTF.

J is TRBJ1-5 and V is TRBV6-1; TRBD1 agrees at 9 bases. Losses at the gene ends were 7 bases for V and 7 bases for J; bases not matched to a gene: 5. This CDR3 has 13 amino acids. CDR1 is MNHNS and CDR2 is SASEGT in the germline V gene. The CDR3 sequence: CASIRTGVQPQHF. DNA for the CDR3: TGTGCCAGCATTCGGACAGGGGTCCAGCCCCAGCATTTT.

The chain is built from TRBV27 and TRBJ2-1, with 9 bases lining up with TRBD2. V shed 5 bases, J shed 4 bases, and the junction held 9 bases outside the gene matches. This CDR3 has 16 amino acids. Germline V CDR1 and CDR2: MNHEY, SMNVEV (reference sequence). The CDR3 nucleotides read TGTGCCAGCAGTCCCTCCCCTAGCGGGGTTTACAATGAGCAGTTCTTC. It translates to CASSPSPSGVYNEQFF.

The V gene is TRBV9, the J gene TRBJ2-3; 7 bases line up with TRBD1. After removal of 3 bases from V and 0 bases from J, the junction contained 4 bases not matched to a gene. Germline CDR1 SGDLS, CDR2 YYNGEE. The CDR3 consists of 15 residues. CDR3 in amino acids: CASSAQGVSTDTQYF. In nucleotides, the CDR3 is TGTGCCAGCAGCGCTCAGGGGGTTAGCACAGATACGCAGTATTTT.

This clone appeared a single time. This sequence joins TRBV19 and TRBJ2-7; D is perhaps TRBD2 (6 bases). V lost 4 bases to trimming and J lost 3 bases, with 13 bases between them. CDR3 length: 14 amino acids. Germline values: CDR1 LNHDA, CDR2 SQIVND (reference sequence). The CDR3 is CASSNPGDNYEQYF. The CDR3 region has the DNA TGTGCCAGTAGTAATCCGGGGGATAACTACGAGCAGTACTTC. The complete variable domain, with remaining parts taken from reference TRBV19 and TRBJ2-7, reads DGGITQSPKYLFRKEGQNVTLSCEQNLNHDAMYWYRQDPGQGLRLIYYSQIVNDFQKGDIAEGYSVSREKKESFPLTVTSAQKNPTAFYLCASSNPGDNYEQYFGPGTRLTVT.

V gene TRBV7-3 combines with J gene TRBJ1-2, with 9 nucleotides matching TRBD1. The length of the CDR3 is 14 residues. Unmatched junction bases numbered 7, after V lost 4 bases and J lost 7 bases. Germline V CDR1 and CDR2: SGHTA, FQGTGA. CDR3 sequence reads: CASSSDRGRSGYTF. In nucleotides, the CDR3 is TGTGCCAGCAGCTCGGACAGGGGACGCAGTGGCTACACCTTC.

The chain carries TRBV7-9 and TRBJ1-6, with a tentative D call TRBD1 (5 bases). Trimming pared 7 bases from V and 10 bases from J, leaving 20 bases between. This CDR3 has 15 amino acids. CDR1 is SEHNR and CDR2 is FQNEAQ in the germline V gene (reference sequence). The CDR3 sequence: CASTPAGTRESPLHF. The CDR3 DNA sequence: TGTGCCAGCACCCCAGCCGGGACGCGGGAATCACCCCTCCACTTT.

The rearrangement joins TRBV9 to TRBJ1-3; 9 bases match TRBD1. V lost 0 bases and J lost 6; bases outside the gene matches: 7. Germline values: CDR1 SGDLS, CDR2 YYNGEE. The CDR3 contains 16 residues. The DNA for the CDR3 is TGTGCCAGCAGCGTAGCTAGGGACAGGGTAGAAAACACCATATATTTT. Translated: CASSVARDRVENTIYF.

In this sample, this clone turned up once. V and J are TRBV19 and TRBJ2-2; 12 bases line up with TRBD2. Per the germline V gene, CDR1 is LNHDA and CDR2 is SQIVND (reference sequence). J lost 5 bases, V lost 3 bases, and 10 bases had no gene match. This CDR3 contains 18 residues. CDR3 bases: TGTGCCAGTAGTATGGCGGGACTAGCGGGCGGCGGGACCGGGGAGCTGTTTTTT. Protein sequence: CASSMAGLAGGGTGELFF.

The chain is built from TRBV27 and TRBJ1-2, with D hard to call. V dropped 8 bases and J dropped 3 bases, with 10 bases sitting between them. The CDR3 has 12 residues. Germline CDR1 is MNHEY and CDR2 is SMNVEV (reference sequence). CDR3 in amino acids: CASDEADYGYTF. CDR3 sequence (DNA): TGTGCCAGCGACGAGGCGGACTATGGCTACACCTTC.

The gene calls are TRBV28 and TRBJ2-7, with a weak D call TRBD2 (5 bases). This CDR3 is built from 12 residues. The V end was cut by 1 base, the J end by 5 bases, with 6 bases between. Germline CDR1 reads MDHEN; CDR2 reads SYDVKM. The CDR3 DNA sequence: TGTGCCAGCAGTTTATCCGGGAACGAGCAGTACTTC. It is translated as CASSLSGNEQYF. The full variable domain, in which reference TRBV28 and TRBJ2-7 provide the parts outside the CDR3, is DVKVTQSSRYLVKRTGEKVFLECVQDMDHENMFWYRQDPGLGLRLIYFSYDVKMKEKGDIPEGYSVSREKKERFSLILESASTNQTSMYLCASSLSGNEQYFGPGTRLTVT.

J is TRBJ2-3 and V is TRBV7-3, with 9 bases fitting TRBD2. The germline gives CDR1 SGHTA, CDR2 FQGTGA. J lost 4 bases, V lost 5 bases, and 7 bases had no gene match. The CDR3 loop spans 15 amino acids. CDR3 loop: CASSISGGRADTQYF. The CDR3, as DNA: TGTGCCAGCAGCATTAGCGGGGGACGGGCAGATACGCAGTATTTT.

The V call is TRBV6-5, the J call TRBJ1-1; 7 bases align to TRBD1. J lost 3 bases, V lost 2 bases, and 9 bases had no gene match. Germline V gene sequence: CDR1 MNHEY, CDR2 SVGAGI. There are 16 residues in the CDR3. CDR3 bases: TGTGCCAGCAGTTACCACCAGGGGGGACTTTACACTGAAGCTTTCTTT. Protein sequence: CASSYHQGGLYTEAFF.

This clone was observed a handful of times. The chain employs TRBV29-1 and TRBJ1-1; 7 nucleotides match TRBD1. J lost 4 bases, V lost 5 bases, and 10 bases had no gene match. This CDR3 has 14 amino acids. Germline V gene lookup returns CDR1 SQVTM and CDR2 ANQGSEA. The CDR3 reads CSVPDRGLGTEAFF. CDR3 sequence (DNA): TGCAGCGTTCCTGATAGGGGGCTTGGCACTGAAGCTTTCTTT.

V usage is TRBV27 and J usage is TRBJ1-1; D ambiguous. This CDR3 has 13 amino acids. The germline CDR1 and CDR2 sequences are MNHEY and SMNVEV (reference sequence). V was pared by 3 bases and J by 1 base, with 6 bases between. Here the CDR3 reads CASSFDTNTEAFF. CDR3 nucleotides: TGTGCCAGCAGTTTCGACACGAACACTGAAGCTTTCTTT.

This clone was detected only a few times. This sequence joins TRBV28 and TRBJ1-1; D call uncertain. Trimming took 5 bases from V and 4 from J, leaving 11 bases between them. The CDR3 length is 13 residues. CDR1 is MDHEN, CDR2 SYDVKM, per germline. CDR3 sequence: CASSTYLGTEAFF. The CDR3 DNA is TGTGCCAGCAGTACCTACCTTGGCACTGAAGCTTTCTTT.